These 28 T cell receptor beta chains were sequenced from one sample in a study of blood T cells in healthy people across ages (dated by TCRdb to 2013 to 2016). The library relied on 5' RACE. Sequencing instrument: Illumina HiSeq 2500. A second PCR of about 7 to 12 cycles was performed with a sample-barcoded 5' primer and a J-beta primer mix. Using fastp at Q25 and MiXCR, TCRdb reprocessed the public reads and kept productive beta chains. Entries are consolidated by CDR3 protein sequence, retaining the most common genes and DNA. The sample table records 750,000 or so distinct CDR3 sequences; around a quarter of these occur just once. The top ten hold around 9.2% of the sample. The same data also contributed to another study, on T cells of mothers and their children.

Sequencing was performed on blood. These receptor sequences come from a boy aged 10-17 years in good health.

J is TRBJ2-3 and V is TRBV6-6, with a possible D match to TRBD1 (6 bases). CDR1 MNHNY and CDR2 SVGAGI come from the germline V gene (reference sequence). V gave up 7 bases and J gave up 2 bases, with 16 bases separating them. The CDR3 spans 15 residues. This CDR3 is CASTDTGLFTDTQYF. CDR3 DNA: TGTGCCAGCACCGATACAGGGTTGTTCACAGATACGCAGTATTTT.

A few counts support this clonotype. The gene calls are TRBV5-1 and TRBJ1-1, with TRBD1 matching 11 bases. V trimming: 0 bases; J trimming: 3 bases; junction bases outside the gene matches: 4. Germline V gives CDR1 SGHRS, CDR2 YFSETQ. CDR3 length equals 16 residues. CDR3 protein: CASSLGTGGVHTEAFF. CDR3 nucleotide sequence: TGCGCCAGCAGCTTGGGGACAGGGGGCGTCCACACTGAAGCTTTCTTT. Filled out from reference TRBV5-1 and TRBJ1-1, the complete variable domain reads KAGVTQTPRYLIKTRGQQVTLSCSPISGHRSVSWYQQTPGQGLQFLFEYFSETQRNKGNFPGRFSGRQFSNSRSEMNVSTLELGDSALYLCASSLGTGGVHTEAFFGQGTRLTVV.

There are a few counts of this clonotype. The rearrangement uses TRBV20-1 and TRBJ1-2; a possible D gene is TRBD1 (5 bases). Trimming took 0 bases from V and 2 from J, leaving 13 bases between them. Germline CDR1 is DFQATT and CDR2 is SNEGSKA (reference sequence). CDR3 length: 15 amino acids. CDR3 protein: CSAREGFRDNYGYTF. For the CDR3, the DNA is TGCAGTGCTAGAGAGGGTTTCAGGGACAACTATGGCTACACCTTC.

In this sample, this clonotype turned up a few times. V gene TRBV29-1 combines with J gene TRBJ2-1, with D possibly matching TRBD2 (6 bases). This CDR3 is 11 amino acids long. V dropped 8 bases and J dropped 5 bases, with 10 bases sitting between them. The germline V gene encodes CDR1 SQVTM and CDR2 ANQGSEA. This CDR3 reads CSTGSHNEQFF. In DNA form, the CDR3 reads TGCAGCACCGGGAGTCACAATGAGCAGTTCTTC.

The chain has TRBV18 and TRBJ2-5; 8 bases match TRBD1. This CDR3 is 15 amino acids long. CDR1 and CDR2 (germline): KGHSH, LQKENI. J was trimmed by 7 bases and V by 6 bases; bases with no gene match: 13. CDR3 bases: TGTGCCAGCTCGTCGACCGGGACAGGTTCTGGGACCCAGTACTTC. Amino acids: CASSSTGTGSGTQYF.

The J gene is TRBJ1-5, the V gene TRBV20-1; 9 positions match TRBD1. There are 15 residues in the CDR3. V lost 3 bases to trimming and J lost 6 bases; unmatched junction nucleotides: 9. The germline gives CDR1 DFQATT, CDR2 SNEGSKA (reference sequence). The CDR3 region is CSASTPGTGIQPQHF. DNA of the CDR3: TGCAGTGCTAGTACCCCCGGGACAGGGATTCAGCCCCAGCATTTT.

CDR3: CASSLDPGYDTEAFF. The CDR3, as DNA: TGTGCCAGCAGTTTAGACCCAGGGTACGACACTGAAGCTTTCTTT. This chain links TRBV12-3 or TRBV12-4 with TRBJ1-1, with D maybe TRBD1 (5 bases). V lost 1 base to trimming and J lost 3 bases, with 12 bases between them. The length of the CDR3 is 15 residues.

This chain links TRBV6-6 with TRBJ2-5; 9 bases are a match to TRBD1. Germline trimming cut 6 bases from V and 3 bases from J; bases unmatched to any gene: 8. The germline gives CDR1 MNHNY, CDR2 SVGAGI (reference sequence). CDR3 length equals 15 residues. The DNA for the CDR3 is TGTGCCAGCAGGTCGCTACAGGGGGCGGAAGAGACCCAGTACTTC. As protein: CASRSLQGAEETQYF.

The rearrangement joins TRBV4-1 to TRBJ1-1, with D maybe TRBD1 (5 bases). CDR1 is MGHRA and CDR2 is YSYEKL in the germline V gene. The CDR3 loop spans 16 amino acids. V lost 1 base to trimming and J lost 8 bases, with 20 bases between them. CDR3 protein: CASSQVLRGDPLEAFF. CDR3 DNA: TGCGCCAGCAGCCAAGTTTTGCGGGGCGATCCTCTGGAAGCTTTCTTT.

J is TRBJ1-1 and V is TRBV29-1, with a weak D call TRBD1 (5 bases). This CDR3 region has 13 residues. Trimming took off 4 bases at V and 5 bases at J, with 14 bases between the two ends. Germline values: CDR1 SQVTM, CDR2 ANQGSEA. CDR3 loop: CSVGERGWTEAFF. CDR3 sequence (DNA): TGCAGCGTTGGTGAACGGGGGTGGACTGAAGCTTTCTTT.

This clonotype occurred a few times. The V call is TRBV11-2, the J call TRBJ2-7; the match to TRBD1 covers 10 bases. After removal of 6 bases from V and 4 bases from J, the junction contained 9 bases not matched to a gene. This CDR3 has 15 residues. Germline CDR1 reads SGHAT; CDR2 reads FQNNGV. CDR3: CASRHRDRGSYEQYF. CDR3 DNA sequence: TGTGCCAGCAGGCATAGGGACAGGGGTTCGTACGAGCAGTACTTC. The variable domain in full, completed from reference TRBV11-2 and TRBJ2-7, reads EAGVAQSPRYKIIEKRQSVAFWCNPISGHATLYWYQQILGQGPKLLIQFQNNGVVDDSQLPKDRFSAERLKGVDSTLKIQPAKLEDSAVYLCASRHRDRGSYEQYFGPGTRLTVT.

V gene TRBV12-3 or TRBV12-4 combines with J gene TRBJ2-2, with D unclear. V was trimmed by 4 bases and J by 6 bases, leaving 15 bases between them. The CDR3 extends over 15 amino acids. The CDR3 is CASSSRVTFPGELFF. The CDR3 DNA is TGTGCCAGCAGTTCCAGAGTCACGTTTCCCGGGGAGCTGTTTTTT.

The chain recombines TRBV20-1 with TRBJ1-1; a possible D gene is TRBD1 (5 bases). CDR1 and CDR2 (germline): DFQATT, SNEGSKA (reference sequence). This CDR3 contains 14 residues. V was trimmed by 4 bases and J by 0 bases, leaving 12 bases between them. The CDR3 region has the DNA TGCAGTGCTACCAGGGCTGGGATGAACACTGAAGCTTTCTTT. This codes for CSATRAGMNTEAFF.

This clonotype was seen just once. This rearrangement joins TRBV7-9 to TRBJ1-2; no clear D gene. CDR3 length equals 14 residues. V was cut by 6 bases and J by 4 bases, with 15 bases left in between. CDR1 is SEHNR and CDR2 is FQNEAQ in the germline V gene (reference sequence). The CDR3 reads CASSLSPETYGYTF. The CDR3 DNA follows: TGTGCCAGCAGTTTAAGCCCAGAAACCTATGGCTACACCTTC.

The sample holds a few counts of this clonotype. Mismatch with germline at one junction end may stem from a read error. The chain carries TRBV7-3 and TRBJ2-1, with no clear D. Germline values: CDR1 SGHTA, CDR2 FQGTGA. The length of the CDR3 is 13 residues. The CDR3 bases are TGTGCCAGCAGGGGTTTGGGTGAACCCGTCATGGTCTTC. Its protein is CASRGLGEPVMVF.

This chain links TRBV20-1 with TRBJ2-5; a weak D match, TRBD1 (5 bases). Trimming left V 7 bases short and J 2 bases short, with 11 bases between. CDR3 length: 12 amino acids. Per the germline V gene, CDR1 is DFQATT and CDR2 is SNEGSKA (reference sequence). CDR3 in amino acids: CSVATVQETQYF. In DNA, the CDR3 is TGCAGTGTGGCGACAGTTCAAGAGACCCAGTACTTC.

This clonotype turned up a few times. This chain connects TRBV13 to TRBJ2-3, with 10 bases aligning to TRBD2. The V segment lost 5 bases and the J segment 1 base; nucleotides outside the gene matches: 12. CDR3 length equals 18 residues. The germline V gene has CDR1 PRHDT and CDR2 FYEKMQ (reference sequence). The CDR3 DNA is TGTGCCAGCAGCCCGGATGCCGGACTAGCGGTTGGCACAGATACGCAGTATTTT. It encodes CASSPDAGLAVGTDTQYF.

This clonotype was seen a few times. The chain recombines TRBV7-6 with TRBJ2-7, with a possible D match to TRBD1 (6 bases). This CDR3 contains 14 residues. Deletions cut 3 bases from V and 4 bases from J, with 13 bases between. Germline values: CDR1 SGHVS, CDR2 FNYEAQ. This CDR3 reads CASSFGRGHYEQYF. CDR3 in DNA: TGTGCCAGCAGCTTCGGCAGGGGTCATTACGAGCAGTACTTC. Full variable domain (rest looked up from reference TRBV7-6 and TRBJ2-7): GAGVSQSPRYKVTKRGQDVALRCDPISGHVSLYWYRQALGQGPEFLTYFNYEAQQDKSGLPNDRFSAERPEGSISTLTIQRTEQRDSAMYRCASSFGRGHYEQYFGPGTRLTVT.

The V gene is TRBV6-6, the J gene TRBJ1-1; D is unclear. The V gene lost 1 base and the J gene lost 1 base, with 7 bases spanning the gap. This CDR3 comprises 14 residues. CDR1 is MNHNY, CDR2 SVGAGI, per germline (reference sequence). The CDR3 bases are TGTGCCAGCAGTTACTGGGAGGCGAACACTGAAGCTTTCTTT. The encoded protein is CASSYWEANTEAFF.

With regard to this clonotype: A junction boundary mismatches the germline segment, possibly from a read error. The CDR3 DNA reads TGTGCCAGCAGCTTGGGACAGGGGATTCAAGAGACCCAGTACTTC. This translates into CASSLGQGIQETQYF. The chain carries TRBV5-1 and TRBJ2-5, with 10 bases fitting TRBD1. The CDR3 loop spans 15 amino acids. Germline CDR1 SGHRS, CDR2 YFSETQ.

This clonotype has a handful of counts. The CDR3 sequence: CASSPWTSPESTDTQYF. DNA of the CDR3: TGTGCCAGCAGCCCGTGGACTAGCCCCGAGTCCACAGATACGCAGTATTTT. This sequence joins TRBV6-6 and TRBJ2-3; 8 bases are a match to TRBD2. The CDR3 is 17 amino acids. Germline-derived CDR1 and CDR2 are MNHNY and SVGAGI (reference sequence). The trim removed 6 bases at V and 2 bases at J, leaving 13 bases unmatched.

This clonotype has more than one count but fewer than ten. J is TRBJ2-1 and V is TRBV7-8; TRBD1 agrees at 7 bases. The CDR3 sequence is 16 residues long. Germline CDR1 is SGHVS and CDR2 is FQNEAQ. Losses at the gene ends were 1 base for V and 3 bases for J; bases not matched to a gene: 6. The CDR3 here is CASSLGSGQNYNEQFF. In DNA, the CDR3 is TGTGCCAGCAGCTTAGGGTCGGGACAGAACTACAATGAGCAGTTCTTC.

This chain links TRBV15 with TRBJ1-5; TRBD1 agrees at 7 bases. V lost 5 bases to trimming and J lost 0 bases; unmatched junction nucleotides: 7. Germline CDR1 LNHNV, CDR2 YYDKDF (reference sequence). The CDR3 runs 16 residues. The DNA of the CDR3 is TGTGCCACCAGCGGAACAGGGGTCCATAGCAATCAGCCCCAGCATTTT. Amino acids: CATSGTGVHSNQPQHF.

The chain employs TRBV5-1 and TRBJ2-3, with D tentatively TRBD2 (6 bases). CDR3 length: 16 residues. Germline CDR1 is SGHRS and CDR2 is YFSETQ. The V end lost 4 bases, the J end lost 4 bases, and 19 bases lay between the germline ends. This chain's CDR3 is CASSPAGRRFADTQYF. The CDR3 DNA is TGCGCCAGCAGCCCCGCGGGACGGCGTTTCGCAGATACGCAGTATTTT. The full variable domain, rest sourced from reference TRBV5-1 and TRBJ2-3, is KAGVTQTPRYLIKTRGQQVTLSCSPISGHRSVSWYQQTPGQGLQFLFEYFSETQRNKGNFPGRFSGRQFSNSRSEMNVSTLELGDSALYLCASSPAGRRFADTQYFGPGTRLTVL.

This rearrangement joins TRBV20-1 to TRBJ2-1; no clear D. The V gene's germline CDR1 is DFQATT and CDR2 SNEGSKA (reference sequence). The V and J ends lost 4 bases and 7 bases respectively, with 8 bases between them. The CDR3 contains 11 residues. The CDR3 loop reads CSATPSNEQFF. CDR3 bases: TGCAGTGCTACCCCCAGTAATGAGCAGTTCTTC.

This clonotype came up a few times. The genes are TRBV4-1 and TRBJ1-2; 9 nucleotides align to TRBD1. The CDR3 consists of 14 residues. Germline assignment: CDR1 MGHRA and CDR2 YSYEKL. Germline trimming cut 3 bases from V and 6 bases from J; bases unmatched to any gene: 5. CDR3 residues: CASSQDRGDHGYTF. CDR3 nucleotide sequence: TGCGCCAGCAGCCAGGACAGGGGAGATCATGGCTACACCTTC.

This chain uses TRBV7-9 with TRBJ2-3; D call uncertain. The CDR3 extends over 14 amino acids. Germline V gene lookup returns CDR1 SEHNR and CDR2 FQNEAQ (reference sequence). V was shortened by 1 base and J by 1 base, with 6 bases between the two germline ends. The CDR3 sequence is CASSLEAGTDTQYF. The CDR3 nucleotides read TGTGCCAGCAGCTTAGAGGCGGGCACAGATACGCAGTATTTT.

This CDR3 reads CASRPPGQAGLFF. The CDR3 coding sequence is TGTGCCAGCAGACCACCGGGACAGGCGGGACTGTTTTTT. V gene TRBV6-5 combines with J gene TRBJ1-4, with TRBD1 matching over 8 bases. The CDR3 is 13 residues long. Trimming cost V 6 bases and J 13 bases; bases outside gene matches: 10. Germline V gene data show CDR1 as MNHEY and CDR2 as SVGAGI.